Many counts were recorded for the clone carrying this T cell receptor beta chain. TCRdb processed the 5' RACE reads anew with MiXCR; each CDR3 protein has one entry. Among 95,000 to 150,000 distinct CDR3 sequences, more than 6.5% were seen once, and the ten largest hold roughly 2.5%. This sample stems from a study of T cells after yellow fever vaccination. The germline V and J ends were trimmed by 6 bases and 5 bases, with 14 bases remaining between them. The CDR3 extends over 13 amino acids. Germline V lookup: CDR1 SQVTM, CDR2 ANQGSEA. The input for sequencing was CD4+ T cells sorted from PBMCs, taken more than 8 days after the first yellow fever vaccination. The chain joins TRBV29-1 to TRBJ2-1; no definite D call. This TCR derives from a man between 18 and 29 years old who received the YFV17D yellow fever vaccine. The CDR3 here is CSVARVRNNEQFF. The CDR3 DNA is TGCAGCGTGGCTAGGGTTCGGAACAATGAGCAGTTCTTC.